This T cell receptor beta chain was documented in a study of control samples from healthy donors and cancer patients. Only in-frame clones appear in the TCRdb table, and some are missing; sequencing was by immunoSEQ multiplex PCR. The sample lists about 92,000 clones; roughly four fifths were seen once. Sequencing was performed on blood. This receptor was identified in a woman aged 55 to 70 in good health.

CDR3 in amino acids: CASSLDYSSDTQYF. CDR3 DNA sequence: TGTGCCAGCAGTTTAGACTATTCTTCAGATACGCAGTATTTT. V is TRBV28 and J is TRBJ2-3; D might be TRBD2 (5 bases). In germline, CDR1 is MDHEN, CDR2 SYDVKM. V lost 2 bases to trimming and J lost 4 bases, with 10 bases between them. The CDR3 runs to 14 residues. The full variable domain, its missing parts supplied by reference TRBV28 and TRBJ2-3, is DVKVTQSSRYLVKRTGEKVFLECVQDMDHENMFWYRQDPGLGLRLIYFSYDVKMKEKGDIPEGYSVSREKKERFSLILESASTNQTSMYLCASSLDYSSDTQYFGPGTRLTVL.